This T cell receptor beta chain was recorded in a study of Ad26.COV2.S vaccination and SARS-CoV-2 variants. The wider study: Donor was assigned to the Ad26.COV2.S arm of trial COV1001. Ad26.COV2.S shots went into the muscle once or twice, 56 days apart.

Regarding this clone: Its antigen is as yet unknown.

Generated by immunoSEQ multiplex PCR, the TCRdb table keeps only in-frame clones and is missing some. The sample has fewer than 300,000 clones; roughly 86% are singletons. Study results and limitations: Individuals receiving vaccine had higher spike-specific TCR breadth than placebo recipients did. Similar non-spike TCR breadth was seen in vaccine and placebo recipients.

The CDR3 totals 13 residues. Germline assignment: CDR1 GTSNPN and CDR2 SVGIG (reference sequence). V was pared by 4 bases and J by 4 bases, with 4 bases of the junction left unmatched. Treatment defined: 19 received Ad26.COV2.S at low or high dose, single or two shots; five or six received placebo; per-sample allocation not given. Sampling occurred on day 63 after the first vaccine or placebo injection. The V and J genes are TRBV30 and TRBJ1-5; 7 nucleotides match TRBD1. Source: peripheral blood, taken in a trial of Ad26.COV2.S vaccine versus placebo. This TCR derives from a person aged 18-65 years who received the Ad26.COV2.S COVID-19 vaccine or a placebo. In nucleotides, the CDR3 is TGTGCCTGGAAGAGACAGGGAAATCAGCCCCAGCATTTT. It yields the protein CAWKRQGNQPQHF.